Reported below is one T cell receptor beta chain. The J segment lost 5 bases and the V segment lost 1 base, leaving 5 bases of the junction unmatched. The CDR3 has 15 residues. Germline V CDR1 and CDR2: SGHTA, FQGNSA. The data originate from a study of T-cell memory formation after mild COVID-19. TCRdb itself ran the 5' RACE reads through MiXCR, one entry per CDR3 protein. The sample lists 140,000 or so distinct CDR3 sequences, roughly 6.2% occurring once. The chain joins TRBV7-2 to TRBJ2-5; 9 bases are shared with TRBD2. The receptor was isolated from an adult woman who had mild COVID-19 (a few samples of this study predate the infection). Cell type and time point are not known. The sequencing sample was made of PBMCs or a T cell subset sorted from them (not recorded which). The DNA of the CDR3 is TGTGCCAGCAGCTTAGGGGGGACTAGCCGGGAGACCCAGTACTTC. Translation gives CASSLGGTSRETQYF.